One and the same sample provided the 7 T cell receptor beta chains below, sequenced in a study of cytomegalovirus exposure and HLA in healthy donors (dated by TCRdb to the late 2010s). Library generation was performed with the immunoSEQ multiplex PCR assay. In its TCRdb copy, this immuneACCESS table keeps in-frame sequences only and misses some clones. Where compared with another copy, unresolved V genes explain less than half of these, and the others have no known cause. This sample is represented by 150,000 to 200,000 clones; roughly nine tenths of them were singletons. The ten largest clones take up 3% of the sample. Material for sequencing was PBMCs. These receptors all stem from a woman in her late teens or twenties in good health and CMV-seropositive.

The chain uses TRBV4-2 and TRBJ1-4; tentative D call: TRBD1 (6 bases). The CDR3 is 17 amino acids. V was pared by 4 bases and J by 0 bases, with 15 bases between. The germline V gene encodes CDR1 LGHNA and CDR2 YNFKEQ. This chain's CDR3 is CASSPRGGEATNEKLFF. DNA of the CDR3: TGTGCCAGCAGCCCGAGAGGGGGGGAAGCAACTAATGAAAAACTGTTTTTT.

V and J are TRBV4-3 and TRBJ2-2, with 7 nucleotides matching TRBD1. The V segment lost 2 bases and the J segment 6 bases; nucleotides outside the gene matches: 12. Germline-derived CDR1 and CDR2 are LGHNA and YSLEER. The CDR3 is 17 amino acids. CDR3 amino acids: CASSQTPDRLGSGELFF. As DNA, the CDR3 is TGCGCCAGCAGCCAAACCCCGGACAGGTTAGGTTCCGGGGAGCTGTTTTTT.

This rearrangement joins TRBV18 to TRBJ2-2; 7 bases are shared with TRBD1. The V gene's germline CDR1 is KGHSH and CDR2 LQKENI. J lost 3 bases, V lost 2 bases, and 6 bases had no gene match. The CDR3 sequence is 16 residues long. DNA of the CDR3: TGTGCCAGCTCACCAAGGGGGCAGGTGGACACCGGGGAGCTGTTTTTT. Its protein is CASSPRGQVDTGELFF. The full variable domain, completed using reference TRBV18 and TRBJ2-2, is NAGVMQNPRHLVRRRGQEARLRCSPMKGHSHVYWYRQLPEEGLKFMVYLQKENIIDESGMPKERFSAEFPKEGPSILRIQQVVRGDSAAYFCASSPRGQVDTGELFFGEGSRLTVL.

This clone was observed once. The rearrangement uses TRBV18 and TRBJ1-4; D is ambiguous. Germline CDR1 is KGHSH and CDR2 is LQKENI. V lost 5 bases, J lost 8 bases, and 6 bases lay in between. The CDR3 spans 11 residues. The CDR3, as DNA: TGTGCCAGCTCAGGCGGGGAAAAACTGTTTTTT. Translating gives CASSGGEKLFF. The variable domain in full, completed from reference TRBV18 and TRBJ1-4, reads NAGVMQNPRHLVRRRGQEARLRCSPMKGHSHVYWYRQLPEEGLKFMVYLQKENIIDESGMPKERFSAEFPKEGPSILRIQQVVRGDSAAYFCASSGGEKLFFGSGTQLSVL.

This clone is a singleton in its sample. The chain couples TRBV13 to TRBJ2-1, with D possibly TRBD2 on 6 matching bases. V shed 6 bases and J shed 9 bases, with 21 bases lying between them. CDR3 length equals 15 residues. Germline lookup yields CDR1 PRHDT and CDR2 FYEKMQ (reference sequence). CDR3 bases: TGTGCCAGCAGTAGCCTCGGCGGGGCACTAGGTGAGCAGTTCTTC. The encoded protein is CASSSLGGALGEQFF.

This chain links TRBV7-2 with TRBJ2-5; 13 positions match TRBD2. The V gene's germline CDR1 is SGHTA and CDR2 FQGNSA. V lost 6 bases to trimming and J lost 3 bases; unmatched junction nucleotides: 4. The CDR3 spans 15 residues. The CDR3 loop is CASRPGLAGEETQYF. The CDR3 DNA sequence: TGTGCCAGCAGGCCTGGACTAGCGGGGGAAGAGACCCAGTACTTC.

The chain links TRBV4-3 to TRBJ2-6; D is perhaps TRBD1 (5 bases). Germline V CDR1 and CDR2: LGHNA, YSLEER. There are 17 residues in the CDR3. V was clipped by 2 bases and J by 2 bases, with 13 bases between them. The CDR3 DNA follows: TGCGCCAGCAGCCAATCCCGTTTAGGGGCTGGGGCCAACGTCCTGACTTTC. The encoded protein is CASSQSRLGAGANVLTF.